A selection of T cell receptor beta chains follows, all from one sample in a study of shared clonotypes between healthy human individuals. Sequenced by immunoSEQ multiplex PCR; TCRdb stores in-frame clones only, minus some. The sample lists hundreds of thousands of clones, around 74% occurring once. The material sequenced was memory CD4+ T cells sorted from blood. Receptors originate from a woman younger than 45 in good health. CDR3s include the opening cysteine and the closing phenylalanine or tryptophan. Each record gives: V gene, CDR3 length, CDR3 protein.

V gene: TRBV27
CDR3 length: 16
CDR3 protein: CASSHSGTSSSYEQYF

V gene: TRBV10-1
CDR3 length: 13
CDR3 protein: CASSAGLALQRHF

V gene: TRBV6-1
CDR3 length: 14
CDR3 protein: CASSDHREYYGYTF

V gene: TRBV5-1
CDR3 length: 14
CDR3 protein: CASSPQGVSNEQFF

V gene: TRBV7-9
CDR3 length: 14
CDR3 protein: CASSSGQGRETQYF

V gene: TRBV4-2
CDR3 length: 16
CDR3 protein: CASSQAGEVWGNGYTF

V gene: TRBV5-6
CDR3 length: 18
CDR3 protein: CASSLLPNLRALNTEAFF

V gene: TRBV9
CDR3 length: 16
CDR3 protein: CASSVVLESRTDTQYF

V gene: TRBV5-1
CDR3 length: 14
CDR3 protein: CASSLGTGIGEQFF

V gene: TRBV15
CDR3 length: 15
CDR3 protein: CATSRDNRFLDEQYF

V gene: TRBV6-6
CDR3 length: 15
CDR3 protein: CASSYGVPNTGELFF

V gene: TRBV29-1
CDR3 length: 14
CDR3 protein: CSVDKIGATTEAFF

V gene: TRBV23-1
CDR3 length: 14
CDR3 protein: CASSPAGMDQPQHF

V gene: TRBV7-2
CDR3 length: 15
CDR3 protein: CASKEVTSGNGGQFF

V gene: TRBV11-2
CDR3 length: 13
CDR3 protein: CASSFREDQPQHF

V gene: TRBV2
CDR3 length: 15
CDR3 protein: CASTRTSGISDTQYF

V gene: TRBV5-4
CDR3 length: 13
CDR3 protein: CASSSQDRASYTF

V gene: TRBV5-3
CDR3 length: 13
CDR3 protein: CARRLGLNTEAFF

V gene: TRBV28
CDR3 length: 15
CDR3 protein: CASSPALGVSGEQFF

V gene: TRBV5-6
CDR3 length: 16
CDR3 protein: CASSFFLGQGGNTIYF

V gene: TRBV28
CDR3 length: 14
CDR3 protein: CASSTISSDQPQHF

V gene: TRBV5-4
CDR3 length: 13
CDR3 protein: CASSSDFTDTQYF

V gene: TRBV4-2
CDR3 length: 17
CDR3 protein: CASSQESRGLIGNTIYF

V gene: TRBV11-2
CDR3 length: 15
CDR3 protein: CASSYRTSGQETQYF